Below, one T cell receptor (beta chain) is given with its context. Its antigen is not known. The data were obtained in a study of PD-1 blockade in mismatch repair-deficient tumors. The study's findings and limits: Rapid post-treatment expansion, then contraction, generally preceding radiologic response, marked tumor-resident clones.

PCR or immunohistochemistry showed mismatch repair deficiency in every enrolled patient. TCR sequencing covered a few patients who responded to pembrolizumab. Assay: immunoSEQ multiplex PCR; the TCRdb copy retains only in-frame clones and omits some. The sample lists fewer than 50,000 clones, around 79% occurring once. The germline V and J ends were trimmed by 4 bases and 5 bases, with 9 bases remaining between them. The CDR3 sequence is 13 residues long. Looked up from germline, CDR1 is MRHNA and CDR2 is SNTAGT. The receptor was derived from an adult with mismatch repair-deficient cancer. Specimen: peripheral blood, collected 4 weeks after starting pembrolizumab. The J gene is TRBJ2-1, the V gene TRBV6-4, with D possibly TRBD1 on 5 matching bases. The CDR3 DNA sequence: TGTGCCAGCAGTGCCGGACAAAACAATGAGCAGTTCTTC. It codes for CASSAGQNNEQFF.